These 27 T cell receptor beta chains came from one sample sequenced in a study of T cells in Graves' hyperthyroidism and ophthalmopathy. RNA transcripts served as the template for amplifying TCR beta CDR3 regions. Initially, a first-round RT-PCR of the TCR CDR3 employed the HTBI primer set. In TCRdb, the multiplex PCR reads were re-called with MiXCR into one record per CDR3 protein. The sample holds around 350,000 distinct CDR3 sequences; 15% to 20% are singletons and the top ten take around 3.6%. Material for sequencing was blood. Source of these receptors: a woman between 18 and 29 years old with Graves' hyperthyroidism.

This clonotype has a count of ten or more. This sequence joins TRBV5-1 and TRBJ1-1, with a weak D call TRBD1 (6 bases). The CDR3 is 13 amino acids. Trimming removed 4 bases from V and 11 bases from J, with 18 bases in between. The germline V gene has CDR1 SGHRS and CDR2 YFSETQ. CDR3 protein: CASSILGGTAAFF. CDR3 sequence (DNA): TGCGCCAGCAGCATATTAGGGGGGACTGCGGCTTTCTTT. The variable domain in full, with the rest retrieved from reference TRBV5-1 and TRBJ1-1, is KAGVTQTPRYLIKTRGQQVTLSCSPISGHRSVSWYQQTPGQGLQFLFEYFSETQRNKGNFPGRFSGRQFSNSRSEMNVSTLELGDSALYLCASSILGGTAAFFGQGTRLTVV.

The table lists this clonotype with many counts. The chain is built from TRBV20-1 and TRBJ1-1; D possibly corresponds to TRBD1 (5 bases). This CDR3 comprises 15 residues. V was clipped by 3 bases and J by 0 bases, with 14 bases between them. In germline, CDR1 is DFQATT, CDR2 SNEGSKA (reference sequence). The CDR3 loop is CSASELGHLNTEAFF. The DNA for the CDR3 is TGCAGTGCTAGTGAACTAGGACATTTGAACACTGAAGCTTTCTTT.

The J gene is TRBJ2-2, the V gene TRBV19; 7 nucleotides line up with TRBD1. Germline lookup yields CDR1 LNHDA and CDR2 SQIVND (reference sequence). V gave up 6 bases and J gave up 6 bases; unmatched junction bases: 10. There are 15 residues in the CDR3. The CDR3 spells CASRIGPGGSGELFF. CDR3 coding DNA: TGTGCCAGTAGGATTGGCCCAGGGGGTTCCGGGGAGCTGTTTTTT.

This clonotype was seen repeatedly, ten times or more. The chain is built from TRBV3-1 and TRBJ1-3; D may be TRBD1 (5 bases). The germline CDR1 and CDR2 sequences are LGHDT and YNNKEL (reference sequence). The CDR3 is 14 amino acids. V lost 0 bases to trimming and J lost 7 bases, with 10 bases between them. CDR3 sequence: CASSQDGGGNTIYF. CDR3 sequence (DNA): TGTGCCAGCAGCCAAGACGGCGGGGGTAACACCATATATTTT.

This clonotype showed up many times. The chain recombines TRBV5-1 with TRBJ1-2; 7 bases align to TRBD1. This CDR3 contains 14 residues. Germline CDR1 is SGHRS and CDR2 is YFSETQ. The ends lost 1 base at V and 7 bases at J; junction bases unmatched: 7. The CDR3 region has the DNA TGCGCCAGCAGCTTGCTAGGGGGCGCGACTGGCTACACCTTC. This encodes CASSLLGGATGYTF.

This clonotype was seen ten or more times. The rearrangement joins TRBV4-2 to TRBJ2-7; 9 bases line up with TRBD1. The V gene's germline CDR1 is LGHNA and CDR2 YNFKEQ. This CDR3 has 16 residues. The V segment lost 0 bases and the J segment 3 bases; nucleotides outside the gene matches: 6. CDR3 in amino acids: CASSQEGGQGRYEQYF. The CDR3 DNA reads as TGTGCCAGCAGCCAAGAGGGGGGACAGGGACGCTACGAGCAGTACTTC.

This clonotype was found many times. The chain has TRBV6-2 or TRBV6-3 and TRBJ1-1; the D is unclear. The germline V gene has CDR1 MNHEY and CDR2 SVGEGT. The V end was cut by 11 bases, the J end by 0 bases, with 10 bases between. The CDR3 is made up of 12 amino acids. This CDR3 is CAAAGMNTEAFF. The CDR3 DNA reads TGTGCCGCCGCGGGGATGAACACTGAAGCTTTCTTT.

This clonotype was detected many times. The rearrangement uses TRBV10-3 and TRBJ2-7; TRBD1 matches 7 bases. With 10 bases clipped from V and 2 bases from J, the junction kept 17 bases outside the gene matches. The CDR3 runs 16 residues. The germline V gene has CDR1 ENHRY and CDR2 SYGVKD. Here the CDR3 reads CATTPTGIPRTYEQYF. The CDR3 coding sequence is TGTGCCACCACACCGACAGGGATTCCCCGAACCTACGAGCAGTACTTC.

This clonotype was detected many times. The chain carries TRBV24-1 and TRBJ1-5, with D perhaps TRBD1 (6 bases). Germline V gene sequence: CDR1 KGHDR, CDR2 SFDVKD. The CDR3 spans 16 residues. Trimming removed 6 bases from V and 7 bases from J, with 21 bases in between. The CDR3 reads CATSNPRGQRAQPQHF. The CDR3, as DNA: TGTGCCACCAGTAACCCCCGAGGACAGAGGGCACAGCCCCAGCATTTT.

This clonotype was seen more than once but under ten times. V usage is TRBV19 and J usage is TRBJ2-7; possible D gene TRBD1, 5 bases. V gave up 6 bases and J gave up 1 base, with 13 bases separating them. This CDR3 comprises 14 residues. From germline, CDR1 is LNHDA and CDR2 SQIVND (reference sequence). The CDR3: CASRKEKGSYEQYF. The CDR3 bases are TGTGCCAGTAGAAAAGAAAAGGGGTCCTACGAGCAGTACTTC.

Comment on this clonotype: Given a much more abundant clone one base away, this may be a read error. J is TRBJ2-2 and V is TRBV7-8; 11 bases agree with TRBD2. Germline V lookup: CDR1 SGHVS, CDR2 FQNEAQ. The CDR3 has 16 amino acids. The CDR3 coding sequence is TGTGCCAGCAGCCCGGGACTAGCGGCCATTACGAGGGAGCTGGTTTTT. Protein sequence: CASSPGLAAITRELVF.

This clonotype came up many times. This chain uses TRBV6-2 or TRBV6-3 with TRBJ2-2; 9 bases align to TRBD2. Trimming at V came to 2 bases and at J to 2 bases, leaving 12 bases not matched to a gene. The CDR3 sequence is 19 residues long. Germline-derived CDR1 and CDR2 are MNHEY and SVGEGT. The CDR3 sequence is CASSYIVSGGWGNTGELFF. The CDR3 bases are TGTGCCAGCAGTTACATTGTTAGCGGGGGATGGGGAAACACCGGGGAGCTGTTTTTT.

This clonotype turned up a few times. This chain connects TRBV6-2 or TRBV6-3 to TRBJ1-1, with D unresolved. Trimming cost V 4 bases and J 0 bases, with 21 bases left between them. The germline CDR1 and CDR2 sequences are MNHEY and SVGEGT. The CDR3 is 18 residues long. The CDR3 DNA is TGTGCCAGCAGTTGGCCCCCCCGTCTGGGCAGCATGAACACTGAAGCTTTCTTT. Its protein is CASSWPPRLGSMNTEAFF.

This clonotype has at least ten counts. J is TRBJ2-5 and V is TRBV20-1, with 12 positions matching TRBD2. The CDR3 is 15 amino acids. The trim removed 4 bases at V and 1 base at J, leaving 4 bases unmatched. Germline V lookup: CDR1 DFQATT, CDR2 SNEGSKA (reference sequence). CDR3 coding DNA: TGCAGTGCTATAGAGACTAGCGGGGGCCAAGAGACCCAGTACTTC. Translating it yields CSAIETSGGQETQYF.

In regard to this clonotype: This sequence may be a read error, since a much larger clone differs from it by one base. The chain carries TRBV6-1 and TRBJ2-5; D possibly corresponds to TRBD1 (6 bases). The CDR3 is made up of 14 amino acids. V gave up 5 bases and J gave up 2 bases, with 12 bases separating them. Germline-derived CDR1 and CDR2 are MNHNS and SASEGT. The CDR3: CASSIRTVQETQYF. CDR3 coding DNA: TGTGCCAGCAGTATCAGGACAGTTCAAGAGACCCAGTACTTC.

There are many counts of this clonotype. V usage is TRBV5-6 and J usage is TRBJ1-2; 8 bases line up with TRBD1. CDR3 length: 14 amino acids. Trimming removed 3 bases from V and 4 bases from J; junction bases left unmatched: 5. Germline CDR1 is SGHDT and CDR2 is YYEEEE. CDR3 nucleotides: TGTGCCAGCAGCTACCCTGACAGGGGCTATGGCTACACCTTC. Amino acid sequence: CASSYPDRGYGYTF.

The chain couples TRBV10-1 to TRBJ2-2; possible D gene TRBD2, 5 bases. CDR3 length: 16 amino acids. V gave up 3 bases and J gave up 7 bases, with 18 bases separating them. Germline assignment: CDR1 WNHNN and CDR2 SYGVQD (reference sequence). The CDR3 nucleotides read TGCGCCAGCAGTGAAGGCGGACTCCCAATCGGCGGGGAGCTGTTTTTT. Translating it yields CASSEGGLPIGGELFF.

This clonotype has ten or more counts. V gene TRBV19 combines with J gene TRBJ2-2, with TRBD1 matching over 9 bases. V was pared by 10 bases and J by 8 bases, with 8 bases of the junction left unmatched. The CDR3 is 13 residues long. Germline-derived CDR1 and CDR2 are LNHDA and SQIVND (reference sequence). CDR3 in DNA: TGTGCCACCGCGGACAGGGGAAAAGGGGAGCTGTTTTTT. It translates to CATADRGKGELFF.

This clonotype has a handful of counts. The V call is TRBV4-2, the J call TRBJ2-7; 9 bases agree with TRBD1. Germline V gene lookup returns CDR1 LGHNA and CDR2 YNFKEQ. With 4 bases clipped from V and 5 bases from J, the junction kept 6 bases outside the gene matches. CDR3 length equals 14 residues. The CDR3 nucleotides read TGTGCCAGCAGCCCCGGGACAGGGAACGACGAGCAGTACTTC. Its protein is CASSPGTGNDEQYF.

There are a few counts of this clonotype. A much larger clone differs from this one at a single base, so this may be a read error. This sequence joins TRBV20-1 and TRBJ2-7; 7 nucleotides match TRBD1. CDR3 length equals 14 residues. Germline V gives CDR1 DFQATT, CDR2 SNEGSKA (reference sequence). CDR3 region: CSPGRQGSSYEKYF. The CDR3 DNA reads TGCAGCCCTGGGAGACAGGGAAGCTCCTACGAGAAGTACTTC.

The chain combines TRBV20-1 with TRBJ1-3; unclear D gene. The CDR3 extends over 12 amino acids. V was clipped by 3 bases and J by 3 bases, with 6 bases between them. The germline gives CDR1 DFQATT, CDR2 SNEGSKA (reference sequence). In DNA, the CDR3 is TGCAGTGCTAGTGGATATGGAAACACCATATATTTT. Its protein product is CSASGYGNTIYF.

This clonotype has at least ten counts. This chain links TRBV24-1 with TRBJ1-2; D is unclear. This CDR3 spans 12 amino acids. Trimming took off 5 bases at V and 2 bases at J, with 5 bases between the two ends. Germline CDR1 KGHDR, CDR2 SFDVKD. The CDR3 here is CATSGENYGYTF. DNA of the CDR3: TGTGCCACCAGTGGGGAGAACTATGGCTACACCTTC.

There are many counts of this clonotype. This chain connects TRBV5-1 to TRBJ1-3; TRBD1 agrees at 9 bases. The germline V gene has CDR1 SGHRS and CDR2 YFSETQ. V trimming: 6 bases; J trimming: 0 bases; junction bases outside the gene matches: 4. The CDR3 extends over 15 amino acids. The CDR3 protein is CASTGQGRSGNTIYF. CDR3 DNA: TGCGCCAGCACGGGACAGGGTCGCTCTGGAAACACCATATATTTT.

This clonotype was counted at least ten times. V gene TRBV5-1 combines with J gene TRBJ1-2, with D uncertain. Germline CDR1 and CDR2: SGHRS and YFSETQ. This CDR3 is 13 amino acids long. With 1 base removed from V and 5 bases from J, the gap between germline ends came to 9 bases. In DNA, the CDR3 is TGCGCCAGCAGCTTGAGGCAGGTGTATGGCTACACCTTC. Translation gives CASSLRQVYGYTF.

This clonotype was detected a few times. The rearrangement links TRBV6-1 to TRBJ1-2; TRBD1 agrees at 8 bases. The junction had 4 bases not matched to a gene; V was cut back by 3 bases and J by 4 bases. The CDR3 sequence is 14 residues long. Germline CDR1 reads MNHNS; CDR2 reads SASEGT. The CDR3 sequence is CASSERTGTYGYTF. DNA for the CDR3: TGTGCCAGCAGTGAGAGGACAGGGACCTATGGCTACACCTTC.

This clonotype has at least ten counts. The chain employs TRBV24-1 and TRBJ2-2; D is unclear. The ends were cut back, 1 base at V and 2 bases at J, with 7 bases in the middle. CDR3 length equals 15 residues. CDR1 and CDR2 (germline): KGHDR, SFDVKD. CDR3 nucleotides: TGTGCCACCAGTGATTTAGGCACAAACACCGGGGAGCTGTTTTTT. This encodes CATSDLGTNTGELFF.

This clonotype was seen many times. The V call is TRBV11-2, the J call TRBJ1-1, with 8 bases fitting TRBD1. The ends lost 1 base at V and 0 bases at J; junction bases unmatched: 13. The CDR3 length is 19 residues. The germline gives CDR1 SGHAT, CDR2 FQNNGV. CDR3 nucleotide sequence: TGTGCCAGCAGCTTAGGGGGTCGGGGCAGGGGGCCGGTGAACACTGAAGCTTTCTTT. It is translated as CASSLGGRGRGPVNTEAFF.